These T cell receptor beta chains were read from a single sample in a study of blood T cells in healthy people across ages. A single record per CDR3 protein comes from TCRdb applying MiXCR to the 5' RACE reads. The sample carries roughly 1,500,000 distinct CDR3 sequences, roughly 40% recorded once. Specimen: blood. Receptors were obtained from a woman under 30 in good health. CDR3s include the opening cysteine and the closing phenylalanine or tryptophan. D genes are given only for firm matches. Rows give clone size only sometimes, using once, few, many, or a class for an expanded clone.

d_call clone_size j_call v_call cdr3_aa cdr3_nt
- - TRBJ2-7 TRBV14 CASSQWDFPYEQYF TGTGCCAGCAGCCAATGGGACTTCCCCTACGAGCAGTACTTC
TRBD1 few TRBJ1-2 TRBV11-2 CASSPPGQQNYGYTF TGTGCCAGCAGCCCTCCGGGACAGCAAAACTATGGCTACACCTTC
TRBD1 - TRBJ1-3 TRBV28 CASSLPYRGRGNIIYF TGTGCCAGCAGTTTGCCCTACAGGGGCCGAGGAAACATCATATATTTT
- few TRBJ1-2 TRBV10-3 CAISDSVDYGYTF TGTGCCATCAGTGATTCGGTGGACTATGGCTACACCTTC
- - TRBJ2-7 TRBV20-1 CSASSIPSYEQYF TGCAGTGCTTCGTCAATACCTTCCTACGAGCAGTACTTC
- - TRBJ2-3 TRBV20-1 CSASVTGGPTDTQYF TGCAGTGCTTCCGTCACGGGGGGCCCCACAGATACGCAGTATTTT
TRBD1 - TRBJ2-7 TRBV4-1 CAGSQVGQGLGEQYF TGCGCCGGCAGCCAAGTAGGACAGGGCCTGGGGGAGCAGTACTTC
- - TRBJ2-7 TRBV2 CASSEYLGSYEQYF TGTGCCAGCAGTGAATATTTGGGCAGCTACGAGCAGTACTTC
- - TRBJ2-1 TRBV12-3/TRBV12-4 CASSLALTGLSYNEQFF TGTGCCAGCAGTTTAGCGCTAACGGGGCTGTCCTACAATGAGCAGTTCTTC
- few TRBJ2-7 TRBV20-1 CSGPVGYEQYF TGCAGTGGGCCGGTGGGCTACGAGCAGTACTTC
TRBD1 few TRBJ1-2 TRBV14 CASSHVGQGSYGYTF TGTGCCAGCAGCCACGTCGGACAGGGAAGCTATGGCTACACCTTC
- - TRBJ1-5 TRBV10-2 CASSESTGGGNQPQHF TGCGCCAGCAGTGAGTCGACGGGGGGGGGTAATCAGCCCCAGCATTTT
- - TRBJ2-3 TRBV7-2 CASSPARGELDTQYF TGTGCCAGCAGCCCGGCAAGAGGGGAGTTAGATACGCAGTATTTT
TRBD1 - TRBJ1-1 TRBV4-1 CASSQVVPQGAKNTEAFF TGCGCCAGCAGCCAAGTGGTCCCGCAGGGGGCCAAGAACACTGAAGCTTTCTTT
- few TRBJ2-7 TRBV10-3 CAISESGLSYEQYF TGTGCCATCAGTGAGTCTGGACTCTCCTACGAGCAGTACTTC
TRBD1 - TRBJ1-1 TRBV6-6 CASSLQGAAAFF TGTGCCAGCAGCCTACAGGGGGCAGCAGCTTTCTTT
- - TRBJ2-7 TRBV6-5 CASRFPGGINEQYF TGTGCCAGCAGATTCCCGGGGGGCATCAACGAGCAGTACTTC
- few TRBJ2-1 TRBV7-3 CASSSVPSAYNEQFF TGTGCCAGCAGCTCAGTCCCCTCGGCCTACAATGAGCAGTTCTTC
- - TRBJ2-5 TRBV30 CAWSYRSSTRKQYF TGTGCCTGGAGTTACAGGTCTAGTACGAGGAAGCAGTACTTC
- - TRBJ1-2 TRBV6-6 CASSDSRGGDGYTF TGTGCCAGCAGTGACAGCAGGGGTGGTGATGGCTACACCTTC
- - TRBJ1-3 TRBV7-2 CASSLVTGNTIYF TGTGCCAGCAGCCTAGTAACTGGAAACACCATATATTTT
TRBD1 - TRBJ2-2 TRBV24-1 CATSDPGQGEELFF TGTGCCACCAGTGACCCGGGACAGGGAGAGGAGCTGTTTTTT
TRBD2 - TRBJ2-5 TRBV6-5 CASRLTSGGAGVGETQYF TGTGCCAGCAGATTGACTAGCGGGGGGGCAGGAGTAGGAGAGACCCAGTACTTC
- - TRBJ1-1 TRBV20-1 CSAPRTANTEAFF TGCAGTGCTCCGCGGACGGCGAACACTGAAGCTTTCTTT
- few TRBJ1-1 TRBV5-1 CASSLGDVEAFF TGCGCCAGCAGCTTGGGGGACGTTGAAGCTTTCTTT
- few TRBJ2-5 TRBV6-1 CATFRDNNQETQYF TGTGCCACCTTTCGGGACAACAACCAAGAGACCCAGTACTTC
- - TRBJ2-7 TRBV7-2 CASTSKWGGGAYEQYF TGTGCCAGCACCTCTAAATGGGGCGGAGGGGCCTACGAGCAGTACTTC
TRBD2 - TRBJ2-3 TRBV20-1 CSARDTSGVTTDTQYF TGCAGTGCTAGAGATACTAGCGGGGTAACAACAGATACGCAGTATTTT
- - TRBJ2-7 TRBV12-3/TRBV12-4 CASSFARASVNEQYF TGTGCCAGCAGTTTCGCTAGGGCCTCCGTAAACGAGCAGTACTTC
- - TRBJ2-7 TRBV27 CASSLSGGGPGSEQYF TGTGCCAGCAGTTTATCTGGGGGCGGTCCCGGCAGCGAGCAGTACTTC
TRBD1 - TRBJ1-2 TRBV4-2 CASSQDQGADGYTF TGTGCCAGCAGCCAGGACCAGGGGGCGGATGGCTACACCTTC
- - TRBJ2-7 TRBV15 CATSRERAYEQYF TGTGCCACCAGCAGAGAACGGGCCTACGAGCAGTACTTC
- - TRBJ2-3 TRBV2 CASSRSWRDTQYF TGTGCCAGCTCCCGCTCATGGCGGGATACGCAGTATTTT
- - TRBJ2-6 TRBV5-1 CASSQFAGANVLTF TGCGCCAGCAGCCAATTCGCCGGGGCCAACGTCCTGACTTTC
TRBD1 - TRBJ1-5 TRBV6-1 CATDRAGQPQHF TGTGCCACGGACAGGGCAGGTCAGCCCCAGCATTTT
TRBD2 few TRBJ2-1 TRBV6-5 CASSNLAGSSYNEQFF TGTGCCAGCAGTAACCTAGCGGGGAGCTCCTACAATGAGCAGTTCTTC
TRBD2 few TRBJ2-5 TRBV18 CASSPQPAGQETQYF TGTGCCAGCTCACCACAACCAGCGGGACAAGAGACCCAGTACTTC
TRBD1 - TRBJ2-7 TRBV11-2 CASSHPIQGAYEQYF TGTGCCAGCAGCCACCCGATACAGGGGGCCTACGAGCAGTACTTC
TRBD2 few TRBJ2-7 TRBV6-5 CASKASGVYEQYF TGTGCCAGCAAAGCTAGCGGGGTATACGAGCAGTACTTC
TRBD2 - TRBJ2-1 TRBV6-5 CASSPSGEYNEQFF TGTGCCAGCAGCCCGAGCGGGGAATACAATGAGCAGTTCTTC
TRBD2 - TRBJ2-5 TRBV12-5 CASGTPGTSGEETQYF TGTGCTAGTGGTACCCCAGGGACTAGCGGAGAAGAGACCCAGTACTTC
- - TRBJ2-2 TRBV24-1 CATSDGGELFF TGTGCCACCAGTGATGGCGGGGAGCTGTTTTTT
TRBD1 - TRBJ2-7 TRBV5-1 CASSLGPDRVSYEQYF TGCGCCAGCAGCTTGGGCCCGGACAGGGTGTCCTACGAGCAGTACTTC
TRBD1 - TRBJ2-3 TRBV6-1 CASKEGAADTQYF TGTGCCAGCAAAGAGGGGGCCGCAGATACGCAGTATTTT
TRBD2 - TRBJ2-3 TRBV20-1 CSARDGTSATDTQYF TGCAGTGCTAGAGATGGGACTAGCGCCACAGATACGCAGTATTTT
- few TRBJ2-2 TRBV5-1 CASGGAGMNTGELFF TGCGCCAGCGGAGGCGCAGGGATGAACACCGGGGAGCTGTTTTTT
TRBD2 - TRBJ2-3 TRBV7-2 CASSSRTSGGTITDTQYF TGTGCCAGCAGCTCCCGGACTAGCGGGGGCACAATCACAGATACGCAGTATTTT
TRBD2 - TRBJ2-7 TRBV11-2 CASSLGLAGDITYEQYF TGTGCCAGCAGCTTAGGTTTAGCGGGAGATATAACCTACGAGCAGTACTTC
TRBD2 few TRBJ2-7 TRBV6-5 CASSPVAGGPIEQYF TGTGCCAGCAGCCCCGTAGCGGGAGGGCCCATCGAGCAGTACTTC
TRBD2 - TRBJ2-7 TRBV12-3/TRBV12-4 CASSLTGRALANEQYF TGTGCCAGCAGTTTAACCGGGAGGGCCCTCGCCAATGAGCAGTACTTC
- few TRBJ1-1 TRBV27 CASSSDRMNTEAFF TGTGCCAGCAGTTCGGACAGAATGAACACTGAAGCTTTCTTT
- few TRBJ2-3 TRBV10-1 CASTEGPTDTQYF TGCGCCAGCACCGAGGGCCCCACAGATACGCAGTATTTT